This T cell receptor (beta chain) comes out of a study of PD-1 blockade in classical Hodgkin lymphoma (dated by TCRdb to 2020 to 2021). General notes on the study: Nivolumab dosing was 3 mg/kg intravenously every 2 weeks, continuing until either disease progression or unacceptable toxicity. The study used TCR beta sequencing and CyTOF to define a peripheral blood immune signature of response to PD-1 blockade in classical Hodgkin lymphoma. Results and caveats for the whole study, not just this receptor: Lower diversity was seen in patients whose nivolumab began less than 1 year after ASCT, and these patients were left out of later analyses so that immune reconstitution would not confound the results. Trial patients achieving complete response had baseline diversity similar to newly diagnosed patients, whereas partial responders and progressors had significantly lower diversity. The study was limited to a single clinical trial cohort, and causes of repertoire differences, possibly disease activity or prior therapy, remained undefined. By C4D1, a significant rise was seen in CD4+ TCR diversity but not in CD8+ TCR diversity (p=0.0027 vs p=0.16), and the rise was most apparent among complete responders (p=0.02). Baseline TCR diversity was reported to be lower in newly diagnosed patients than in healthy donors, and even lower in relapsed/refractory patients.

V sheds 1 base and J sheds 2 bases, leaving 6 bases between their ends. CDR1 and CDR2, per the germline V gene (reference sequence), are SGHAT and FQDESV. The CDR3 sequence holds 13 residues, the cysteine and phenylalanine included. Only CDR3 DNA is held: 39 bases, read in frame from base 1. The time point label, as the study defines it: cycle 4 day 1 (C4D1), after less than 7 weeks of nivolumab. Every trial patient had relapsed after autologous stem cell transplantation, and cohorts A, B and C differed in prior brentuximab vedotin exposure. The trial cohort included around 60 patients with relapsed/refractory classical Hodgkin lymphoma, and each patient had a best overall response of complete response, partial response or progressive disease. In the multi-cohort phase II CheckMate 205 trial, trial patients received single-agent nivolumab. An independent review committee assessed best overall response by applying the 2007 International Working Group response criteria. PBMCs from the trial were collected at three points: immediately before nivolumab initiation (C1D1), and during therapy at cycle 2 day 1 and cycle 4 day 1. Peripheral blood was collected in 8 mL Vacutainer Cell Preparation Tubes, from which PBMCs were isolated by centrifugation and then cryopreserved.

Genomic DNA was isolated using the Qiagen DNeasy kit from unsorted PBMCs as well as from negatively selected CD4+ and CD8+ fractions. TCR beta CDR3 regions were subjected to amplification by immunoSEQ multiplex PCR with primers that anneal to V and J segments. A synthetic immune receptor repertoire was used to minimize amplification bias, and any remaining bias was removed computationally after sequencing. The study's own analysis went as follows. Custom Python scripts were used to quantify repertoire diversity as the Shannon entropy index. Unsorted, CD4+ and CD8+ repertoires were analyzed separately, except for combined analyses in which CD4+ and CD8+ sequences were merged in silico. A clone counted as expanded when the clone's frequency after treatment rose at least 2-fold relative to C1D1, and clones undetected at baseline were given a pseudocount of 0.5. Singleton clones were defined as clones with 0 or 1 copy at C1D1, and non-singleton clones were defined as clones with 2 or more copies. By matching protein sequences in sorted samples from the same patient, clones expanded in unsorted samples were annotated as CD4+, CD8+ or unknown. Wilcoxon tests were applied to paired samples to test diversity changes from C1D1 to C4D1. In TCRdb, the immuneACCESS table is reduced to in-frame sequences with V and J assigned. These tables do not hold every clone; where another copy was compared, an unresolved V gene accounts for under half, and the others remain unexplained. That table is the source of V, J and clone size, and D and trimming were worked out from the DNA. The sample table contains approximately 22,000 clones; only one count was recorded for around 70% of them. Of the sample, under 25% falls within the top ten clones.

Comments on this clone: Its antigen is not yet known. Base-call qualities are not available, and no considerably larger clone is one nucleotide away.

Rearrangement joined TRBV11-1 to TRBJ2-7; no confident D gene assignment can be made. The receptor's source is a human donor with classical Hodgkin lymphoma. This sample comprised peripheral blood mononuclear cells (PBMCs), obtained before the fourth cycle of nivolumab. For the CDR3, the sequence is CASSLVSPYEQYF. The nucleotide sequence reads as follows: TGTGCCAGCAGCTTAGTTTCTCCCTACGAGCAGTACTTC.